The clone carrying this T cell receptor beta chain turned up a few times. Its target is unknown. Cultured CD4+ T cell DNA was sequenced using the Oncomine TCR Beta short-read assay. Genomic DNA extraction was carried out from cultured CD4+ T cells. MiXCR, applied by TCRdb to the PCR reads, yields one record per CDR3 protein. The data hold 9,500 to 15,000 distinct CDR3 sequences, with around two fifths observed a single time. This entry comes from a study of vaccination and CD4 T cells after COVID-19. On the study more broadly: Convalescents were six males and four females, two of them Hispanic. Investigators drew the post-COVID samples a median roughly 99 days after diagnosis, with a range of 35 to 161. The authors used overlapping spike peptides from SARS-CoV-2, HCoV-NL63, HCoV-OC43 and HCoV-229E to stimulate cells.

The ends were cut back, 1 base at V and 8 bases at J, with 14 bases in the middle. Germline-derived CDR1 and CDR2 are SGHVS and FNYEAQ. This CDR3 is 15 amino acids long. The sample's treatment: approximately nine-day PBMC culture with coronavirus spike peptide pools or control peptides (ViraFEST assay). The clonotype was recovered from a human donor with COVID-19. Input material: cultured CD4+ T cells from blood. The chain uses TRBV7-6 and TRBJ1-4; D remains unclear. CDR3 amino acids: CASSLVPLGGEKLFF. The CDR3 DNA follows: TGTGCCAGCAGCTTAGTCCCACTGGGAGGAGAAAAACTGTTTTTT.